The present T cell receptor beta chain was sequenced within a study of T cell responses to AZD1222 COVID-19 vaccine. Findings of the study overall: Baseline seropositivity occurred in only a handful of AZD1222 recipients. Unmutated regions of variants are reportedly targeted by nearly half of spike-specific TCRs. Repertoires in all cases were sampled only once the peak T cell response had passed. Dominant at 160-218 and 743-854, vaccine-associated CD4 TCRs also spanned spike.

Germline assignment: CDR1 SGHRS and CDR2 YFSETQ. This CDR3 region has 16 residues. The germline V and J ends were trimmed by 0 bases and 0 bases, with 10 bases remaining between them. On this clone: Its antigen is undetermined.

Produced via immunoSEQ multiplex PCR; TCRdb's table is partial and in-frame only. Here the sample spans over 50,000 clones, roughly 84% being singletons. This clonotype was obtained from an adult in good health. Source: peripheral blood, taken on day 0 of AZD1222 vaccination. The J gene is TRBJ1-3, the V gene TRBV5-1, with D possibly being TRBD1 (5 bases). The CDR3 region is CASSLAGGSSGNTIYF. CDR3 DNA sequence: TGCGCCAGCAGCTTGGCGGGGGGGAGCTCTGGAAACACCATATATTTT.